This TCR beta chain was found in a study of stem cell transplantation in POMP-related autoinflammatory disease. Per germline, CDR1 SGHDT and CDR2 YYEEEE. V was shortened by 4 bases and J by 5 bases, with 12 bases between the two germline ends. This CDR3 contains 13 residues. Repertoires were generated with immunoSEQ multiplex PCR, while TCRdb's copy carries only in-frame clones and drops some. The sample lists some 68,000 clones, under 95% seen once, with about 0.7% in the top ten. The specimen comprised CD4+ T cells from PBMCs, sampled after stem cell transplantation. V and J are TRBV5-6 and TRBJ1-2; D unclear. The sequence was obtained from a human patient with POMP-related autoinflammation and immune dysregulation (PRAID). Some T cells may be the graft donor's. The CDR3 loop reads CASSPVGEYGYTF. The CDR3 nucleotides read TGTGCCAGCAGCCCGGTGGGCGAGTATGGCTACACCTTC.